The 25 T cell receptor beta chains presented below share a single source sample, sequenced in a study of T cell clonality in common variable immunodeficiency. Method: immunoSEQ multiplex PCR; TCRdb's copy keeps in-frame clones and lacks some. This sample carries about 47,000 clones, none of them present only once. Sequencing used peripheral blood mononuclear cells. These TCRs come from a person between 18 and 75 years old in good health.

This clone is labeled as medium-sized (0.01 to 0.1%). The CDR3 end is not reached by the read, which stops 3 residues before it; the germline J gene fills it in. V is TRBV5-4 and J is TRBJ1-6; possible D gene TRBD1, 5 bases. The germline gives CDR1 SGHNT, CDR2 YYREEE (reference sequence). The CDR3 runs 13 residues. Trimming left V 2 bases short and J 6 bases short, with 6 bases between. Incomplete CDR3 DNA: TGTGCCAGCAGCTTCGGGGGTAATTCACCC. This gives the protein CASSFGGNSP. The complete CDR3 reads CASSFGGNSPLHF.

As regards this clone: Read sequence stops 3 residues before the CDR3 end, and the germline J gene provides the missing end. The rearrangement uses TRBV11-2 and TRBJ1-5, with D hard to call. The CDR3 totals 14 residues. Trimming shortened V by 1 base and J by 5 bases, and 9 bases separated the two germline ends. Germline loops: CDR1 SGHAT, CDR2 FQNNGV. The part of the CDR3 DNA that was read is TGTGCCAGCAGCTTAGGTTTCGGGGATCAGCCC. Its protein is CASSLGFGDQP. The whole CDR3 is CASSLGFGDQPQHF.

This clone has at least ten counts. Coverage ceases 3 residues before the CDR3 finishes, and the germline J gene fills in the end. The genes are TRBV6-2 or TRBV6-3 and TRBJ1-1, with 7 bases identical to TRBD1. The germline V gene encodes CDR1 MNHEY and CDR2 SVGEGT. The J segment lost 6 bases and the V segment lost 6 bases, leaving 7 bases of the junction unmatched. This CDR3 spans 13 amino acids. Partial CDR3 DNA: TGTGCCAGCAGCCGACAGGGAGGGGCTGAA. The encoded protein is CASSRQGGAE. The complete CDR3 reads CASSRQGGAEAFF.

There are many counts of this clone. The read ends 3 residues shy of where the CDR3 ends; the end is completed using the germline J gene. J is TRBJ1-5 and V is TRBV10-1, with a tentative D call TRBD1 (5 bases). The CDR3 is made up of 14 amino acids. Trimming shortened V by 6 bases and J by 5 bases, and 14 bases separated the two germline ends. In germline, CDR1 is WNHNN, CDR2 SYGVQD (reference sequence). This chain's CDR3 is CASRGGFRYQPQHF. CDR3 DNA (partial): TGCGCCAGCAGGGGGGGGTTTAGGTATCAGCCC.

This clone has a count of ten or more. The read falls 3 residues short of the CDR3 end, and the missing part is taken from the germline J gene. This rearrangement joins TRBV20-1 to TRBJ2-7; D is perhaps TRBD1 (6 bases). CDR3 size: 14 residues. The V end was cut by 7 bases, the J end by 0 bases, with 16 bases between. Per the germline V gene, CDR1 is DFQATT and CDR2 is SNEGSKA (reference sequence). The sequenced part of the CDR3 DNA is TGCAGTGTCAGGGGTAGGGGAGTCTCCTACGAG. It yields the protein CSVRGRGVSYE. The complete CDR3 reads CSVRGRGVSYEQYF.

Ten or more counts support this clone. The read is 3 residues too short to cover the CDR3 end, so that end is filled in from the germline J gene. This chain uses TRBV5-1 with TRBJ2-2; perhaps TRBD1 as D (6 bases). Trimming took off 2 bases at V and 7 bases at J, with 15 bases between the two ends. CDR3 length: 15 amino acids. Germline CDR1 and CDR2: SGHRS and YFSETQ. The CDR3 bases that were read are TGCGCCAGCAGCTTCGGCCCAGGGGCTAGCGGGGAG. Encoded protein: CASSFGPGASGE. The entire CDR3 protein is CASSFGPGASGELFF.

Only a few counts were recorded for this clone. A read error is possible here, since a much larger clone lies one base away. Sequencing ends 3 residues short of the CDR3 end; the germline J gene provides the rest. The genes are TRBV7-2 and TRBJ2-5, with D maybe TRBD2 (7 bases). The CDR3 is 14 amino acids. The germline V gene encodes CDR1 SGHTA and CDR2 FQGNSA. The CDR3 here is CARSLGGGVGTQYF. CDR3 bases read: TGTGCCCGCAGCTTAGGAGGGGGGGTAGGGACC.

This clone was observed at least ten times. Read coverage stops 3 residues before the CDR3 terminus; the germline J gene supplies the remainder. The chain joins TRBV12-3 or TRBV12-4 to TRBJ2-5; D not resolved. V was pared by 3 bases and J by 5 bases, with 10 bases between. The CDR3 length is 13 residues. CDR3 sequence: CASSFQFWETQYF. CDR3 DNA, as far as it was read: TGTGCCAGCAGTTTTCAGTTTTGGGAGACC.

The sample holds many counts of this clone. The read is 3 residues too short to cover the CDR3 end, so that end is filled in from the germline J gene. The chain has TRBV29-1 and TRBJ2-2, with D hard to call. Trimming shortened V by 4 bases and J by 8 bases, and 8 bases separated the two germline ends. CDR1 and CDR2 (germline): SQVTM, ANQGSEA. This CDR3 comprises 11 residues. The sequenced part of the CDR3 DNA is TGCAGCGTTGCGGGTAGAGGGGAG. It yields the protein CSVAGRGE. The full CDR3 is CSVAGRGELFF.

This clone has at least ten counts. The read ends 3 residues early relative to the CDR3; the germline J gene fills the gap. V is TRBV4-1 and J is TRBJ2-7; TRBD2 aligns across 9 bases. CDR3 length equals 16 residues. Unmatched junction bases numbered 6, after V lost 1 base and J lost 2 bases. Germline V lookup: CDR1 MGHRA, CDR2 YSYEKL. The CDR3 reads CASSQGLAGVTYEQYF. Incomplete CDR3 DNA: TGCGCCAGCAGCCAAGGATTAGCGGGGGTTACCTACGAG.

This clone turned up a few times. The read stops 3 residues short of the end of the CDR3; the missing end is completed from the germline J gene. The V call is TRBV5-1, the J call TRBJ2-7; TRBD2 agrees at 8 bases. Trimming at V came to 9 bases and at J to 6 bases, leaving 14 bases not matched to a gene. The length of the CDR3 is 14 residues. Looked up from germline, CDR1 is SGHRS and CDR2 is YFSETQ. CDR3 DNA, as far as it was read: TGCGCCACCTCACAGAGCGGGGGAATTTCCGAG. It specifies CATSQSGGISE. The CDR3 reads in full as CATSQSGGISEQYF.

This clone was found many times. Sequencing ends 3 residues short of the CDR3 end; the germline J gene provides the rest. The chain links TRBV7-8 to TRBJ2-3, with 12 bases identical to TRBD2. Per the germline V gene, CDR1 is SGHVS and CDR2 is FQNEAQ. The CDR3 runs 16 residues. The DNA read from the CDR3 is TGTGCCAGCAGCTTAGGGACTAGCGGGGTCCAAGAGACG. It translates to CASSLGTSGVQET. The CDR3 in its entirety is CASSLGTSGVQETQYF.

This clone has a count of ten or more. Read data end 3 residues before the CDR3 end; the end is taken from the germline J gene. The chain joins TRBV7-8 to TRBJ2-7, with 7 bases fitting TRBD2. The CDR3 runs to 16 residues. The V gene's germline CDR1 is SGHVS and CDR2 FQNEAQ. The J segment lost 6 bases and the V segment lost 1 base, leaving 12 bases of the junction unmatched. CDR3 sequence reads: CASSLEEPGLRGEQYF. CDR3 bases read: TGTGCCAGCAGCTTAGAAGAACCGGGACTAAGGGGCGAG.

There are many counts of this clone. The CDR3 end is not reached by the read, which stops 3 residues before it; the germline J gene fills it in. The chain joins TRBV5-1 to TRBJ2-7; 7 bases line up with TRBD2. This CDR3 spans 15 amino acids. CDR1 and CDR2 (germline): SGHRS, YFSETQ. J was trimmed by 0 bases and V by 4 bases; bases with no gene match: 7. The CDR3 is CASSQTSRSSYEQYF. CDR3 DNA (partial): TGCGCCAGCAGCCAGACTAGCCGGAGCTCCTACGAG. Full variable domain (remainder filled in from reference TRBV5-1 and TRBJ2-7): KAGVTQTPRYLIKTRGQQVTLSCSPISGHRSVSWYQQTPGQGLQFLFEYFSETQRNKGNFPGRFSGRQFSNSRSEMNVSTLELGDSALYLCASSQTSRSSYEQYFGPGTRLTVT.

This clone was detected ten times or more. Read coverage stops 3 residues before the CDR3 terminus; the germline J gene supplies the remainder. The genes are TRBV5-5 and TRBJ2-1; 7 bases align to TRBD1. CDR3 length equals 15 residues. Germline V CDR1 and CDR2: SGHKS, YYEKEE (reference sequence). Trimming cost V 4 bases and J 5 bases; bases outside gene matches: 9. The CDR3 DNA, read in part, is TGTGCCAGCAGCCGAGAGGGGGCCCGGGACAATGAG. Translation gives CASSREGARDNE. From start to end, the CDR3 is CASSREGARDNEQFF.

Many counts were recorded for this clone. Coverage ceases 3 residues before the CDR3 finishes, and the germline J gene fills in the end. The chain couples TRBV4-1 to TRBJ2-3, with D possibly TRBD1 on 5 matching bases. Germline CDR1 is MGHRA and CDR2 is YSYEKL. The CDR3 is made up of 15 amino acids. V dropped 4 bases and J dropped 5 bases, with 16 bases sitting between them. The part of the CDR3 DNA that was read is TGCGCCAGCAGCCTCTCTCGGGCAGGGAAAGATACG. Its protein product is CASSLSRAGKDT. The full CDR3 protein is CASSLSRAGKDTQYF.

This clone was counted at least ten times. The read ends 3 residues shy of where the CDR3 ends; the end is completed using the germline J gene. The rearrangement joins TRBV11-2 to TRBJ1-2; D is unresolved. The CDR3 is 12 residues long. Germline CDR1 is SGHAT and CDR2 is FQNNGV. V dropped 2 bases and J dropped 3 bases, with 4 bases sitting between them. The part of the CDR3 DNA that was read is TGTGCCAGCAGCTTAAGCGACTATGGC. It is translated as CASSLSDYG. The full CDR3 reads CASSLSDYGYTF.

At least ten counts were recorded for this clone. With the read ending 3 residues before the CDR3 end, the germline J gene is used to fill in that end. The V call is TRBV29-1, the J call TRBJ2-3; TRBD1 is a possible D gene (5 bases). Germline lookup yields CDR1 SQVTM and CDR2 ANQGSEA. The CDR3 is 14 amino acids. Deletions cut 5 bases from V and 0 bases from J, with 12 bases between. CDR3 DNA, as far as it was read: TGCAGCGTTACACAGGCTCGGAGCACAGATACG. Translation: CSVTQARSTDT. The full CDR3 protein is CSVTQARSTDTQYF.

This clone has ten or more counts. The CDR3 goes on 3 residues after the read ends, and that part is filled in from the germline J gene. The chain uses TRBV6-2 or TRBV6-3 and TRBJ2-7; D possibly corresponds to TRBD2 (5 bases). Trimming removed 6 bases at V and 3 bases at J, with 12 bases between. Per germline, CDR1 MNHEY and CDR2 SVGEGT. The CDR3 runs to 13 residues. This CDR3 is CASRAEEGYEQYF. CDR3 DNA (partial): TGTGCCAGCAGGGCGGAGGAAGGCTACGAG.

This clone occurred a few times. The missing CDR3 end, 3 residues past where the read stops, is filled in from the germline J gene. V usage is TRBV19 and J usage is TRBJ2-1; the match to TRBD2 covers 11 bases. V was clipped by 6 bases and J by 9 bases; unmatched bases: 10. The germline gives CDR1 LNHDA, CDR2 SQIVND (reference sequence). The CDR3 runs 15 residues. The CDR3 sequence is CASSLYGTSGPEQFF. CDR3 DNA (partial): TGTGCCAGTAGCCTTTACGGGACTAGCGGACCTGAG.

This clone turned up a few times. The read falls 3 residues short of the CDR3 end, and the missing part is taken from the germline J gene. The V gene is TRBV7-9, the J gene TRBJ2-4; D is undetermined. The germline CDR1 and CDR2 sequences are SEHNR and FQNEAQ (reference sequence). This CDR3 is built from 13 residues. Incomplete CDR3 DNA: TGTGCCAGCAGCACGGGTAAAGGTTCTGGT. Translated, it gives CASSTGKGSG. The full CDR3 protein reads CASSTGKGSGQYF. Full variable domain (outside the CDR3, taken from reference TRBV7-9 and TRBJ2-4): DTGVSQNPRHKITKRGQNVTFRCDPISEHNRLYWYRQTLGQGPEFLTYFQNEAQLEKSRLLSDRFSAERPKGSFSTLEIQRTEQGDSAMYLCASSTGKGSGQYFGAGTRLSVL.

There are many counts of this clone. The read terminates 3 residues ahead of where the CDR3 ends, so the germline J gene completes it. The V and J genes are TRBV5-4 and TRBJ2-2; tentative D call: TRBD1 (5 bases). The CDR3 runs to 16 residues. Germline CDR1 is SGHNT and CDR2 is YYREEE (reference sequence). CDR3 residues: CASRPGRSSGANVLFF. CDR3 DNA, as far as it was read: TGTGCCAGCAGACCCGGACGGAGCTCTGGGGCCAACGTG.

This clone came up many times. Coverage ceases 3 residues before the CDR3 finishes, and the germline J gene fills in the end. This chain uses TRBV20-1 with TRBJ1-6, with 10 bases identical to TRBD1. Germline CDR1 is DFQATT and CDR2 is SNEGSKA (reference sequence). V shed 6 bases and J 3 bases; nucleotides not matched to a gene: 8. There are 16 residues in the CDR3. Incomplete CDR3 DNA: TGCAGTGCCACCACCGGGACAGGGGTCTATAATTCACCC. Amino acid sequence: CSATTGTGVYNSP. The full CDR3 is CSATTGTGVYNSPLHF.

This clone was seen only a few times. The CDR3 region is CASSLGIGGTDTQYF. The sequenced CDR3 bases are TGTGCCAGCAGCTTAGGCATCGGGGGCACAGATACG. This chain links TRBV7-7 with TRBJ2-3, with D tentatively TRBD2 (5 bases). The read gets to within 3 residues of the CDR3 end, and the germline J gene fills in the rest. CDR3 size: 15 residues. Germline CDR1 reads SSHAT; CDR2 reads FNYEAQ (reference sequence). The V end was cut by 1 base, the J end by 1 base, with 9 bases between.

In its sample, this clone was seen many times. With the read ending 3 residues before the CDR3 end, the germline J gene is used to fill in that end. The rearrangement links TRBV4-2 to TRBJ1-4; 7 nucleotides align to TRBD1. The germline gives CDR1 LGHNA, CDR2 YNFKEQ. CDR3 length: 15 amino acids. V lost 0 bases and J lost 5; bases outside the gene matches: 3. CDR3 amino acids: CASSQDPGGNEKLFF. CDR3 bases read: TGTGCCAGCAGCCAAGATCCAGGGGGGAATGAAAAA.